The rows below give T cell receptor beta chains drawn from one sample of a study of blood T cell repertoires in COVID-19. Data came from immunoSEQ multiplex PCR; TCRdb stores just in-frame clones and leaves some out. The table includes approximately 170,000 clones, about four fifths detected once. Sample: peripheral blood. Source of these receptors: a woman in her 70s with COVID-19, enrolled during active disease. Each CDR3 is given without its conserved first and last residue. Each record gives: V gene, J gene, clone size, CDR3 protein. For some rows the clone size is stated as once, few or many, or as a class when expanded; others skip it.

>TRBV5-1|TRBJ2-5|.
ASSRLEYQETQY
>TRBV3-1/TRBV3-2|TRBJ2-1|.
ASSQEPSGRWNEQF
>TRBV18|TRBJ2-7|.
ASSQALAGGSYEQY
>TRBV5-1|TRBJ2-5|.
ASSLSSGEETQY
>TRBV19|TRBJ2-6|.
ASSIGAGLFGANVLT
>TRBV14|TRBJ1-2|.
ASSRQNYGYT
>TRBV7-6|TRBJ2-5|.
ASSLGLQETQY
>TRBV6-5|TRBJ1-1|.
ASTRYEDTEAF
>TRBV28|TRBJ2-7|.
ASSNSRGTRGYEQY
>TRBV2|TRBJ2-1|few
ASSLQGNEQF
>TRBV6-5|TRBJ1-5|.
ASRQDGGSNQPQH
>TRBV30|TRBJ2-3|many
ACRLAGAVDTQY
>TRBV27|TRBJ1-4|.
ASSKQGWREKLF
>TRBV28|TRBJ2-7|.
ATFDDWSYEQY
>TRBV28|TRBJ2-1|.
ASSLSHRDRVPDEQF
>TRBV11-2|TRBJ2-1|.
ASSTTSSYNEQF
>TRBV11-1|TRBJ2-5|.
ASSLGGTGQETQY
>TRBV3-1/TRBV3-2|TRBJ2-3|.
ASSHTRTDTQY
>TRBV9|TRBJ1-2|.
ASSATTGTYGYT
>TRBV5-4|TRBJ2-4|once
ASSLAGGLGIQY
>TRBV6-5|TRBJ1-2|.
ASSPDRDIAGYT
>TRBV11-2|TRBJ2-3|.
ASSSAGSDTQY
>TRBV5-5|TRBJ2-1|.
ASSLESARTYNEQF
>TRBV3-1/TRBV3-2|TRBJ1-1|.
ASSLRVGNTEAF
>TRBV5-6|TRBJ1-2|.
ASSLGLDRDEVGYT
>TRBV2|TRBJ2-5|.
ASSDPNSGRIAETQY
>TRBV9|TRBJ2-1|.
ASRKREDGEQF
>TRBV27|TRBJ2-7|.
ASRVTGAYEQY
>TRBV5-1|TRBJ2-3|.
ASKTPGATDTQY
>TRBV10-3|TRBJ2-1|.
AITPGMGSFRGNEQF
>TRBV30|TRBJ2-5|.
AWGTVRGGREETQY
>TRBV18|TRBJ2-1|.
ASSFGQLEYNEQF
>TRBV5-1|TRBJ1-1|once
ASSPSPDRANTEAF
>TRBV28|TRBJ2-1|.
ASSLQGGNEQF
>TRBV9|TRBJ2-4|.
ASSFDPLGGNIQY
>TRBV7-2|TRBJ1-1|few
ASAPRTGLNTEAF
>TRBV18|TRBJ1-5|few
ASSPDMGNQPQH
>TRBV19|TRBJ2-1|.
ASSPLAGDPFNEQF
>TRBV14|TRBJ2-2|.
ASSPLGGQAGELF
>TRBV18|TRBJ1-1|.
ASSPPQGFNTEAF
>TRBV28|TRBJ2-7|.
ASSFGSGIGYEQY
>TRBV5-5|TRBJ2-1|.
ASSLAHIGFYNEQF
>TRBV12-3/TRBV12-4|TRBJ1-1|.
ASSLREGTEAF
>TRBV30|TRBJ1-1|.
AWTTDNVAF
>TRBV2|TRBJ2-3|once
ASSEASGTLPRDTQY
>TRBV5-4|TRBJ2-1|.
ASQAWGGEQF
>TRBV10-2|TRBJ2-7|.
ASIGGASYEQY
>TRBV19|TRBJ2-5|.
ASSSRTVWETQY
>TRBV7-8|TRBJ2-5|.
ASSLEAGRVETQY
>TRBV5-1|TRBJ1-3|.
ASSPRGDSGNTIY
>TRBV10-3|TRBJ2-7|.
AAGRGFNEQY
>TRBV18|TRBJ1-5|.
ASSPLQGAGQPQH
>TRBV5-4|TRBJ2-5|.
ASTHNRETQY
>TRBV5-1|TRBJ2-1|.
ASSLVPGGTYNEQF